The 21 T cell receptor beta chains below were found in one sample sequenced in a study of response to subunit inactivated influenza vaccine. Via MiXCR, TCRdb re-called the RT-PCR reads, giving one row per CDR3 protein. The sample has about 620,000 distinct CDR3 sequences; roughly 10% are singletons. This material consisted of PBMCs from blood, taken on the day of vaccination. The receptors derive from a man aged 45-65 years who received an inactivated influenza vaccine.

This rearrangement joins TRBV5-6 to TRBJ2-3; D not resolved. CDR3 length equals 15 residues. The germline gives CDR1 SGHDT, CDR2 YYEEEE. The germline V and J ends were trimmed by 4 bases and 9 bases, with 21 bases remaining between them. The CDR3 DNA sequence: TGTGCCAGCAGCCTGAGCCCAACAGTCCAGCCCACGCAGTATTTT. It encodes CASSLSPTVQPTQYF.

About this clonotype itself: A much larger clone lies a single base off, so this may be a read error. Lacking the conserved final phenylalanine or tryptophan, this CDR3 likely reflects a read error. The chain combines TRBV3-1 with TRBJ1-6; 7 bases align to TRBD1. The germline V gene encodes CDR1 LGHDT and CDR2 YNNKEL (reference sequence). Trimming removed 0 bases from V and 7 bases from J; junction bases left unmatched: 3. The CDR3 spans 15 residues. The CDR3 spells CASSQEGGWNSPLHY. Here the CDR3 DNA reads TGTGCCAGCAGCCAAGAAGGGGGCTGGAATTCACCCCTCCACTAT.

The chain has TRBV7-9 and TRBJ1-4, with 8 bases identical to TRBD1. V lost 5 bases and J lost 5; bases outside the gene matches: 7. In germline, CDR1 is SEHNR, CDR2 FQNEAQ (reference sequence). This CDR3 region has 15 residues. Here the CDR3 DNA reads TGTGCCAGCAGCGGCGGGGACAGGCTCAATGAAAAACTGTTTTTT. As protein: CASSGGDRLNEKLFF. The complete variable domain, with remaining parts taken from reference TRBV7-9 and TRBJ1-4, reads DTGVSQNPRHKITKRGQNVTFRCDPISEHNRLYWYRQTLGQGPEFLTYFQNEAQLEKSRLLSDRFSAERPKGSFSTLEIQRTEQGDSAMYLCASSGGDRLNEKLFFGSGTQLSVL.

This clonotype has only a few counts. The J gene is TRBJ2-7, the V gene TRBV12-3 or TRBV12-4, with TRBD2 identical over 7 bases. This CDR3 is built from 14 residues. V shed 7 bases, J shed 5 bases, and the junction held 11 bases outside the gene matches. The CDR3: CASNTGTISHEQYF. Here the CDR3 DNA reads TGTGCCAGCAATACCGGGACTATTTCCCACGAGCAGTACTTC.

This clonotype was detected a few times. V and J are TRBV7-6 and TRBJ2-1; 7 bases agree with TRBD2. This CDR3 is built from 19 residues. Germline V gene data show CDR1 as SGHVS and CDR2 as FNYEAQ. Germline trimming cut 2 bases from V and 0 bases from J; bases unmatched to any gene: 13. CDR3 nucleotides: TGTGCCAGCAGCTTAAGGGATAGCGGGCCACCGAGCTCCTACAATGAGCAGTTCTTC. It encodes CASSLRDSGPPSSYNEQFF.

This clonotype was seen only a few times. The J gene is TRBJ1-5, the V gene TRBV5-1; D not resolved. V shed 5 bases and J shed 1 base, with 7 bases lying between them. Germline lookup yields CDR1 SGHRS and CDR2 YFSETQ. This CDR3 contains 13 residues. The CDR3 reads CASRESSNQPQHF. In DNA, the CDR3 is TGCGCCAGCAGGGAGTCGAGCAATCAGCCCCAGCATTTT.

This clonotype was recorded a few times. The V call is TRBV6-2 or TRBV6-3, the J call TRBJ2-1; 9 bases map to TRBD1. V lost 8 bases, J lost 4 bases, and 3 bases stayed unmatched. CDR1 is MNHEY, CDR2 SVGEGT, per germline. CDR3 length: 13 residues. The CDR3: CASGQGLYNEQFF. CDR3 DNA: TGTGCCAGCGGACAGGGGTTGTACAATGAGCAGTTCTTC.

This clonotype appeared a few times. The CDR3, as DNA: TGTGCCAGCAGTTACGGGCCGGGAACCGAGCAGTACTTC. Translated, it gives CASSYGPGTEQYF. The chain recombines TRBV6-2 or TRBV6-3 with TRBJ2-7; D is possibly TRBD2 (5 bases). Germline assignment: CDR1 MNHEY and CDR2 SVGEGT. This CDR3 region has 13 residues. Between the trimmed V and J ends, which lost 2 bases and 6 bases, there was a span of 11 bases.

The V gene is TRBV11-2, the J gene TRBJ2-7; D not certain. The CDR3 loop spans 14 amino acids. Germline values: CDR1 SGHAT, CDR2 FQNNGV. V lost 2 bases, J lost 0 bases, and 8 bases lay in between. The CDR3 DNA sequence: TGTGCCAGCAGCTTAAACCCAAACTCCTACGAGCAGTACTTC. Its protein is CASSLNPNSYEQYF.

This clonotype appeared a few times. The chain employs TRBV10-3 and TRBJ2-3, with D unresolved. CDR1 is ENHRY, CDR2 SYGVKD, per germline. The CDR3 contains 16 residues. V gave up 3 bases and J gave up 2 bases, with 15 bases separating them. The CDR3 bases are TGTGCCATCAGTGATAATATTGGTAGCTCCACAGATACGCAGTATTTT. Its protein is CAISDNIGSSTDTQYF.

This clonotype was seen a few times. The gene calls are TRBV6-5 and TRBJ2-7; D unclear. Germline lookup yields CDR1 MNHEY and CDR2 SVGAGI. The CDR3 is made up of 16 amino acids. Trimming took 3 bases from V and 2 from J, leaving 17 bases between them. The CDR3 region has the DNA TGTGCCAGCAGTTATGCGGCGTTCGACCCCCCCTACGAGCAGTACTTC. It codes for CASSYAAFDPPYEQYF.

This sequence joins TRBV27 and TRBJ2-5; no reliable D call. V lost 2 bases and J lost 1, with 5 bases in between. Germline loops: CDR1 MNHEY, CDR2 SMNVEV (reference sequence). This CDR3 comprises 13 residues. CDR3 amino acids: CASSLLFQETQYF. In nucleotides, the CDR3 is TGTGCCAGCAGTTTACTCTTCCAAGAGACCCAGTACTTC.

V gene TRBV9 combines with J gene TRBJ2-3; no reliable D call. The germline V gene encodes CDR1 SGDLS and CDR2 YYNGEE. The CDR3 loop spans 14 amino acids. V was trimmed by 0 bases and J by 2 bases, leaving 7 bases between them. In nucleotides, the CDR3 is TGTGCCAGCAGCGTAGCTCCCTACACAGATACGCAGTATTTT. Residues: CASSVAPYTDTQYF.

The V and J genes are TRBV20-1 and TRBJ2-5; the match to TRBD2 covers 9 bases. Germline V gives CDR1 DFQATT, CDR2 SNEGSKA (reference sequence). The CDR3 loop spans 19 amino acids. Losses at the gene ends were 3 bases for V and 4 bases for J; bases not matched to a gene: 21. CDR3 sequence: CSARPGPGVREGLSETQYF. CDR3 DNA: TGCAGTGCTAGGCCCGGGCCGGGTGTGCGGGAGGGCCTTTCAGAGACCCAGTACTTC.

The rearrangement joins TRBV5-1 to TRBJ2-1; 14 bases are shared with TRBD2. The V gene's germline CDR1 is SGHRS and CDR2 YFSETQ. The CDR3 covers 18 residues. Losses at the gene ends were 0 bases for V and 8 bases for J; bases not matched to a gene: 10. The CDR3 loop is CASSLALRTSGGHYEQFF. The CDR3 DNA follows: TGCGCCAGCAGCTTGGCCTTAAGGACTAGCGGGGGGCACTATGAGCAGTTCTTC.

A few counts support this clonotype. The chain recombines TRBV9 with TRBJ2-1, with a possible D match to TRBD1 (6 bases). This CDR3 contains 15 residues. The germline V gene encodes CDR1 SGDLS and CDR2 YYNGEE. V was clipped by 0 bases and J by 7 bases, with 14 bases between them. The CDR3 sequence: CASSVGLGAQNEQFF. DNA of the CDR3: TGTGCCAGCAGCGTAGGATTGGGGGCTCAGAATGAGCAGTTCTTC.

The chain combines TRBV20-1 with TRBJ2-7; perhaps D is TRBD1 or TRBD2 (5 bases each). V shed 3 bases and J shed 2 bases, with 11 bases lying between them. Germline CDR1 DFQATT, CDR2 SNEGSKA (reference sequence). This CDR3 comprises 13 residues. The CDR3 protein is CSARGTETYEQYF. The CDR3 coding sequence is TGCAGTGCTAGGGGGACGGAAACCTACGAGCAGTACTTC.

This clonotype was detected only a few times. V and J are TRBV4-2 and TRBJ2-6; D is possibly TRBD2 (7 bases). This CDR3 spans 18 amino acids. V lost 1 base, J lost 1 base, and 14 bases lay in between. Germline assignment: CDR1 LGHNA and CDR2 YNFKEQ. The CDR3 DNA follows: TGTGCCAGCAGCCAAGTTCCAGGGGAGGGGTCTGGGGCCAACGTCCTGACTTTC. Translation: CASSQVPGEGSGANVLTF.

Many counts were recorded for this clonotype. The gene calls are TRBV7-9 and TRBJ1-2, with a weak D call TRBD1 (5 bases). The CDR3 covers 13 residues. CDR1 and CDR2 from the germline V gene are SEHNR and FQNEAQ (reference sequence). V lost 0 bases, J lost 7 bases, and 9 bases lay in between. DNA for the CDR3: TGTGCCAGCAGCTTAGCCAGGGACGGTGGCTACACCTTC. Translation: CASSLARDGGYTF.

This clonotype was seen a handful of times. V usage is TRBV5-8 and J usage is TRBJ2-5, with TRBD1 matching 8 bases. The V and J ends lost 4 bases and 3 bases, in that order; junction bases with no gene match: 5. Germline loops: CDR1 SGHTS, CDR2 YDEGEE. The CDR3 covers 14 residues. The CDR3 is CASSKTGVEETQYF. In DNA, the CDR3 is TGTGCCAGCAGCAAGACAGGGGTGGAAGAGACCCAGTACTTC.

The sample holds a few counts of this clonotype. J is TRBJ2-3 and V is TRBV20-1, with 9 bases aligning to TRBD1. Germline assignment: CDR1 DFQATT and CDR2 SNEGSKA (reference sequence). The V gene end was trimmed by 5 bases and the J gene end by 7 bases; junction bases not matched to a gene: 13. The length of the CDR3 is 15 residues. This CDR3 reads CSAGNPGQGVNTQYF. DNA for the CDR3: TGCAGTGCTGGAAATCCGGGACAGGGAGTGAATACGCAGTATTTT.